A selection of T cell receptor beta chains follows, all from one sample in a study of human T cells and chemical hapten exposure. TCRdb reprocessed the RACE reads via MiXCR and lists one record per CDR3 protein. The sample shows some 350,000 distinct CDR3 sequences, roughly 6% of them seen only once. Sequenced here: whole blood, sampled in connection with sensitization to the hapten diphenylcyclopropenone (DPC). These receptors were taken from a woman between 18 and 30 years old with alopecia areata. Some clones in this sample may be carry-over from other donors' samples. CDR3s include the opening cysteine and the closing phenylalanine or tryptophan. Each record gives: J gene, D gene, V gene, CDR3 length, clone size, CDR3 DNA, CDR3 protein. D genes are given only for firm matches. Clone size, where shown, is once, few, many, or a class for clones that have expanded.

J: TRBJ1-1
D: .
V: TRBV7-9
length: 14
size: few
DNA: TGTGCCAGCAGCTTACCGTCCCGCAACACTGAAGCTTTCTTT
CDR3: CASSLPSRNTEAFF

J: TRBJ1-3
D: .
V: TRBV4-2
length: 15
size: few
DNA: TGTGCCAGCAGCCAAGAGTTAAACTCTGGAAACACCATATATTTT
CDR3: CASSQELNSGNTIYF

J: TRBJ1-1
D: .
V: TRBV29-1
length: 12
size: few
DNA: TGCAGCGTTGAACCAGGGGATTCTGAAGCTTTCTTT
CDR3: CSVEPGDSEAFF

J: TRBJ1-6
D: .
V: TRBV10-3
length: 14
size: .
DNA: TGTGCCATCAGTCAACCCGAGAAAAATTCACCCCTCCACTTT
CDR3: CAISQPEKNSPLHF

J: TRBJ1-5
D: TRBD1
V: TRBV6-5
length: 14
size: many
DNA: TGTGCCAGCAGGGGGACAGGGGGTGGCCAGCCCCAGCATTTT
CDR3: CASRGTGGGQPQHF

J: TRBJ1-2
D: .
V: TRBV6-2/TRBV6-3
length: 13
size: many
DNA: TGTGCCAGCATCCCCGCCGACAGCTATGGCTACACCTTC
CDR3: CASIPADSYGYTF

J: TRBJ1-1
D: .
V: TRBV16
length: 15
size: few
DNA: TGTGCCAGCAGCCAATCTGCCGGGGAAGGGACTGAAGCTTTCTTT
CDR3: CASSQSAGEGTEAFF

J: TRBJ1-2
D: .
V: TRBV12-3/TRBV12-4
length: 14
size: many
DNA: TGTGCCAGCAGTTTGGCCCCAGTTACCTATGGCTACACCTTC
CDR3: CASSLAPVTYGYTF

J: TRBJ2-1
D: .
V: TRBV6-2/TRBV6-3
length: 17
size: many
DNA: TGTGCCAGCAGCCTGGACAGCTCCTTGGACCGAAGAAATGAGCAGTTCTTC
CDR3: CASSLDSSLDRRNEQFF

J: TRBJ1-2
D: .
V: TRBV29-1
length: 14
size: .
DNA: TGCAGCGTAAGCCGGGACGGACCTAACTATGGCTACACCTTC
CDR3: CSVSRDGPNYGYTF

J: TRBJ1-6
D: TRBD1
V: TRBV10-3
length: 15
size: .
DNA: TGTGCCATCAGTGCGACAGGGACGGGCCATTCACCCCTCCACTTT
CDR3: CAISATGTGHSPLHF

J: TRBJ2-7
D: TRBD1
V: TRBV6-5
length: 15
size: few
DNA: TGTGCCAGCAGTTCGACAGGGGGCATGTCCTACGAGCAGTACTTC
CDR3: CASSSTGGMSYEQYF

J: TRBJ2-1
D: .
V: TRBV28
length: 15
size: few
DNA: TGTGCCAGCAGTTTGGAGTCGGAGGCCTACAATGAGCAGTTCTTC
CDR3: CASSLESEAYNEQFF

J: TRBJ1-2
D: TRBD1
V: TRBV19
length: 15
size: many
DNA: TGTGCCAGTAGGAACGACAGGGCCACCCACTATGGCTACACCTTC
CDR3: CASRNDRATHYGYTF

J: TRBJ2-7
D: TRBD2
V: TRBV28
length: 14
size: few
DNA: TGTGCCAGCAGTCCCGGACTAGCTCGGGATGAGCAGTACTTC
CDR3: CASSPGLARDEQYF

J: TRBJ2-1
D: TRBD2
V: TRBV6-5
length: 17
size: .
DNA: TGTGCCAGCAGGCGCTCCAACATAGCGGGGGGTCGGGATGAGCAGTTCTTC
CDR3: CASRRSNIAGGRDEQFF

J: TRBJ2-7
D: .
V: TRBV25-1
length: 12
size: many
DNA: TGTGCCAGCAGTGAAGGGCCGTACGAGCAGTACTTC
CDR3: CASSEGPYEQYF

J: TRBJ1-5
D: TRBD1
V: TRBV5-5
length: 16
size: .
DNA: TGTGCCAGCAGCTTGGAGGGGGCGCGGAACAATCAGCCCCAGCATTTT
CDR3: CASSLEGARNNQPQHF

J: TRBJ2-7
D: .
V: TRBV23-1
length: 15
size: .
DNA: TGCGCCAGCATGGGCGCCGGGACGGATTCCTCTGAGCAGTACTTC
CDR3: CASMGAGTDSSEQYF

J: TRBJ1-4
D: .
V: TRBV20-1
length: 12
size: many
DNA: TGCAGTGCCCCCAGGGCAGGGGAAAAACTGTTTTTT
CDR3: CSAPRAGEKLFF

J: TRBJ2-1
D: .
V: TRBV14
length: 16
size: many
DNA: TGTGCCAGCAGCCAAGATCAAGGCGGGGAAAGCAATGAGCAGTTCTTC
CDR3: CASSQDQGGESNEQFF

J: TRBJ2-3
D: .
V: TRBV5-1
length: 12
size: many
DNA: TGCGCGTCAGCGGCCGGCACAGATACGCAGTATTTT
CDR3: CASAAGTDTQYF

J: TRBJ1-5
D: TRBD1
V: TRBV5-1
length: 14
size: many
DNA: TGCGCCAGCAGGGAAACAGGGGGCAATCAGCCCCAGCATTTT
CDR3: CASRETGGNQPQHF

J: TRBJ1-5
D: .
V: TRBV12-3/TRBV12-4
length: 13
size: many
DNA: TGTGCCAGCAGGTCCAGGGACGATCAGCCCCAGCATTTT
CDR3: CASRSRDDQPQHF

J: TRBJ1-3
D: TRBD1
V: TRBV4-1
length: 15
size: .
DNA: TGCGCCAGCAGCCTTCAGGGGGGCGCAGGAAACACCATATATTTT
CDR3: CASSLQGGAGNTIYF

J: TRBJ2-1
D: TRBD2
V: TRBV12-3/TRBV12-4
length: 16
size: many
DNA: TGTGCCAGCAGTTCCTCTAGCGGGGAGCCCTACAATGAGCAGTTCTTC
CDR3: CASSSSSGEPYNEQFF

J: TRBJ1-1
D: TRBD1
V: TRBV29-1
length: 16
size: many
DNA: TGCAGCGTTGGGGGGACAGCGACCTTAATGAACACTGAAGCTTTCTTT
CDR3: CSVGGTATLMNTEAFF

J: TRBJ2-6
D: .
V: TRBV6-1
length: 14
size: few
DNA: TGTGCCAGCGCATTTCCCTCTGGGGCCAACGTCCTGACTTTC
CDR3: CASAFPSGANVLTF

J: TRBJ1-6
D: .
V: TRBV6-2/TRBV6-3
length: 13
size: many
DNA: TGTGCCAGCAGTCGCCGACAGACGAACCCCCTCCACTTT
CDR3: CASSRRQTNPLHF

J: TRBJ1-5
D: TRBD1
V: TRBV7-8
length: 14
size: many
DNA: TGTGCCAGCAGCCCGGACAGGGTCGGAGGACCCCAGCATTTT
CDR3: CASSPDRVGGPQHF

J: TRBJ1-4
D: .
V: TRBV4-3
length: 17
size: many
DNA: TGCGCCAGCAGCCAGATCGGCCTCAGGAGGGATAATGAAAAACTGTTTTTT
CDR3: CASSQIGLRRDNEKLFF

J: TRBJ2-2
D: TRBD1
V: TRBV20-1
length: 17
size: many
DNA: TGCAGTGCTAGAGACTCCGGGACAGGGACGAACACCGGGGAGCTGTTTTTT
CDR3: CSARDSGTGTNTGELFF

J: TRBJ1-6
D: .
V: TRBV6-6
length: 17
size: few
DNA: TGTGCCAGCAGTTACTCCATAGGGCAGGTCTATAATTCACCCCTCCACTTT
CDR3: CASSYSIGQVYNSPLHF

J: TRBJ2-1
D: .
V: TRBV4-3
length: 16
size: few
DNA: TGCGCCAGCAGCCAAGATCGTCTTAAAATACCCAATGAGCAGTTCTTC
CDR3: CASSQDRLKIPNEQFF

J: TRBJ2-1
D: TRBD2
V: TRBV7-2
length: 16
size: .
DNA: TGTGCCAGCAGCTTAGCGGGGCTAGCGGGGGTCAATGAGCAGTTCTTC
CDR3: CASSLAGLAGVNEQFF

J: TRBJ2-3
D: TRBD2
V: TRBV7-2
length: 17
size: many
DNA: TGTGCCAGCAGCCCAATAGCGGGGGGCACTAGCACAGATACGCAGTATTTT
CDR3: CASSPIAGGTSTDTQYF

J: TRBJ2-5
D: .
V: TRBV27
length: 13
size: few
DNA: TGTGCCAGCAGTTTATCGGGTACTGAGACCCAGTACTTC
CDR3: CASSLSGTETQYF

J: TRBJ2-7
D: .
V: TRBV12-3/TRBV12-4
length: 16
size: few
DNA: TGTGCCAGCAGCCTACCCCGGTGGCAGGGGAGCCACGAGCAGTACTTC
CDR3: CASSLPRWQGSHEQYF

J: TRBJ2-1
D: TRBD1
V: TRBV9
length: 14
size: few
DNA: TGTGCCAGCAGCATAAGGACAGGTGGGGATGAGCAGTTCTTC
CDR3: CASSIRTGGDEQFF

J: TRBJ1-6
D: .
V: TRBV3-1
length: 14
size: few
DNA: TGTGCCAGCAGCCAAGAACGGGGGAATTCACCCCTCCACTTT
CDR3: CASSQERGNSPLHF

J: TRBJ1-6
D: .
V: TRBV9
length: 17
size: .
DNA: TGTGCCAGCAGCGCGGACAGCCGTTATCCTAACAATTCACCCCTCCACTTT
CDR3: CASSADSRYPNNSPLHF

J: TRBJ1-4
D: TRBD1
V: TRBV7-9
length: 17
size: .
DNA: TGTGCCAGCAGCACAACAGGGGGCACGGTTGGAGATGAAAAACTGTTTTTT
CDR3: CASSTTGGTVGDEKLFF

J: TRBJ2-7
D: .
V: TRBV5-1
length: 16
size: few
DNA: TGCGCCAGCAGCTTCTTGCCAGACAGGAAAGCCTACGAGCAGTACTTC
CDR3: CASSFLPDRKAYEQYF

J: TRBJ1-1
D: TRBD1
V: TRBV12-3/TRBV12-4
length: 20
size: few
DNA: TGTGCCAGCAGTTTAATCGGAAAAGTTTTAGGGACAGGGGCCCGCACTGAAGCTTTCTTT
CDR3: CASSLIGKVLGTGARTEAFF

J: TRBJ2-2
D: .
V: TRBV6-2/TRBV6-3
length: 14
size: .
DNA: TGTGCCAGCAGTTCACAGGGCTGGACCGGGGAGCTGTTTTTT
CDR3: CASSSQGWTGELFF

J: TRBJ2-1
D: .
V: TRBV11-2
length: 12
size: .
DNA: TGTGCCAGCAGCTTCGAAAAGGCGGAGCAGTTCTTC
CDR3: CASSFEKAEQFF

J: TRBJ1-5
D: .
V: TRBV6-1
length: 15
size: many
DNA: TGTGCCAGCAGTGAAGCCGGGTATAGCAATCAGCCCCAGCATTTT
CDR3: CASSEAGYSNQPQHF

J: TRBJ1-4
D: .
V: TRBV10-3
length: 15
size: many
DNA: TGTGCCATCAGTGCCCTCGGGGGTCCTAATGAAAAACTGTTTTTT
CDR3: CAISALGGPNEKLFF

J: TRBJ2-2
D: .
V: TRBV11-2
length: 14
size: few
DNA: TGTGCCAGCAGCTTAGAGCCGGGTACCGGGGAGCTGTTTTTT
CDR3: CASSLEPGTGELFF

J: TRBJ1-1
D: .
V: TRBV5-1
length: 15
size: many
DNA: TGCGCCAGCAGCTTTTCGGAGGGGCGCGGCACTGAAGCTTTCTTT
CDR3: CASSFSEGRGTEAFF

J: TRBJ2-3
D: .
V: TRBV7-2
length: 17
size: few
DNA: TGTGCCAGCAGCCGATGGGGGCCTACAGGTATCACAGATACGCAGTATTTT
CDR3: CASSRWGPTGITDTQYF

J: TRBJ2-7
D: .
V: TRBV10-3
length: 13
size: few
DNA: TGTGCCATCAGTGAGTTCAGGGGATACGAGCAGTACTTC
CDR3: CAISEFRGYEQYF

J: TRBJ2-7
D: TRBD2
V: TRBV27
length: 18
size: .
DNA: TGTGCCAGCAGTTTAAAGGCTAGCGGGGGGGCATTTGTCTACGAGCAGTACTTC
CDR3: CASSLKASGGAFVYEQYF

J: TRBJ2-2
D: TRBD1
V: TRBV24-1
length: 15
size: .
DNA: TGTGCCACCCAGCATGGGGGACAGCCTACCGGGGAGCTGTTTTTT
CDR3: CATQHGGQPTGELFF

J: TRBJ2-3
D: TRBD2
V: TRBV5-1
length: 17
size: .
DNA: TGCGCCAGCAGCTTGGCCTCGACTAGCTTTAGCACAGATACGCAGTATTTT
CDR3: CASSLASTSFSTDTQYF